This T cell receptor beta chain appears in the sequencing data of a study of PD-L1 blockade in urothelial cancer (dated 2017 in TCRdb). Regarding the complete study: Every patient began therapy around 2014 and was given atezolizumab 1,200 mg intravenously every 3 weeks. About 85% of the roughly 29 patients were males with bladder-origin urothelial cancer, and about 60% of the roughly 30 reported a prior smoking history. An ECOG performance status of 0 or 1 was recorded for the patients, and 0 to 3 prior chemotherapy regimens had been received by the patients. Blood samples were analyzed 3 weeks after the start of treatment (second dose) and 6 weeks after the start of treatment. Blood samples yielded a median of around 150,000 T cells and roughly 83,000 unique TCRs, with median clonality roughly 0.084. An exploratory multi-omic analysis was conducted of the somatic, immune and clinical correlates of response to PD-L1 blockade with atezolizumab in urothelial cancer. Pretreatment tumor samples, along with matched peripheral blood collected serially before and after atezolizumab treatment, underwent TCR sequencing. Progression-free survival longer than 6 months counted as durable clinical benefit, and TCR features were additionally tested against both progression-free and overall survival. In the same patients who had TCR sequencing, pretreatment tumors also underwent whole exome sequencing and RNA sequencing. Durable clinical benefit was achieved by nine patients but not by the remaining 20. Pretreatment blood TCR-seq was available for fewer than 30 patients, at least one posttreatment blood collection was obtained for some 25 patients, and tumor TCR-seq was available for some 25 patients. On the study overall, not on this receptor specifically: Among patients with durable benefit, tumor-associated TCR clones showed greater expansion in peripheral blood 3 weeks after treatment started (n = 22, p = 0.022). Because the sample size was small (n ≈ 29) and many exploratory analyses were performed, the results are intended to be hypothesis-generating. A pretreatment peripheral blood TCR clonality below the median was linked to improved progression-free and overall survival.

The cohort comprised nearly 30 patients with locally advanced or metastatic urothelial carcinoma treated at Memorial Sloan Kettering on a trial protocol. Peripheral blood mononuclear cells were collected pretreatment and during treatment, at between 1 and 8 total time points per patient. The Qiagen DNeasy Blood extraction kit was used to purify genomic DNA from total PBMCs and tumor samples. PBMCs were collected pretreatment and during treatment, and were isolated and stored as previously described. Synthetic TCR analog templates were spiked into each PCR so that absolute template abundance could be estimated from read counts. Using the immunoSEQ assay, TCRbeta CDR3 regions were amplified from genomic DNA with bias-controlled V and J gene primers. Rearranged TCRbeta segments were sequenced at approximately 20X coverage. The authors' pipeline ran thus. Sequencing errors were corrected by clustering, and CDR3s were annotated against IMGT so that V, D and J genes could be assigned. Out-of-frame and stop-codon sequences were excluded, and only productive TCRbeta rearrangements were used in downstream analyses. Clonality was computed as one minus Shannon entropy normalized by the log of the number of unique productive sequences. Clones differing between time points or between blood and tumor were identified by Fisher's exact test with Benjamini-Hochberg correction at adjusted p below 0.01. TCRdb carries this immuneACCESS record with in-frame sequences only. Its versions omit some clonotypes, under half of them owing to an unresolved V gene in the studies checked, with the rest unexplained. The DNA was the basis for D and trimming; V, J and clone size are from that table. Within this sample are tens of thousands of clones, with more than 65% of them counted one time only. The ten biggest clones cover 3.5% of the sample.

Points on this clone: The clone's antigen remains unknown. The input lacks base qualities; no much larger clone sits a single base away.

The sample consisted of PBMCs, taken around atezolizumab (anti-PD-L1) treatment. The TCR originated in a man in his 70s with urothelial cancer.

The CDR3 protein sequence reads: CASSRPSGGAWNEQFF. The sequenced DNA: TGCGCCAGCAGCCGACCTAGCGGGGGGGCCTGGAATGAGCAGTTCTTC. The chain employs TRBV4-1 and TRBJ2-1; 12 bases in between match TRBD2. The CDR3 sequence holds 16 residues, the cysteine and phenylalanine included. This entry keeps only the CDR3 DNA: 48 bases, framed from base 1. Based on the germline V gene, the CDR1 and CDR2 sequences are MGHRA and YSYEKL. Trimming leaves V shorter by 4 bases and J shorter by 7 bases, with the junction holding 8 bases beyond the gene matches.